This T cell receptor beta chain was identified in a study of blood T cell repertoires in COVID-19. Background on the study: Samples came from the United States, Italy and Spain, spanning acute and convalescent COVID-19.

Study processing details: How many nucleated cells were present was estimated from reference gene primer amplification. Sequencing used immunoSEQ multiplex PCR; TCRdb keeps in-frame clones, though not all of them. V, J and clone size derive from that table, while D and trimming were established from the DNA sequence. This table holds around 210,000 clones, over 75% found once. Per germline, CDR1 SGHKS and CDR2 YYEKEE (reference sequence). Trimming shortened V by 0 bases and J by 0 bases, and 12 bases separated the two germline ends. The CDR3 extends over 17 amino acids. Enrolment of Seattle patients took place during active infection, and they were followed longitudinally.

The chain is built from TRBV5-5 and TRBJ2-2, with D possibly being TRBD1 (6 bases). Sequences were obtained from peripheral blood. The sequence was collected from a man over 45 with COVID-19, enrolled during active disease. The DNA for the CDR3 is TGTGCCAGCAGCTTGGAGGTCCAGGGGACGAACACCGGGGAGCTGTTTTTT. Encoded protein: CASSLEVQGTNTGELFF.